A single sample is the source of the 14 T cell receptor beta chains below, sequenced in a study of blood T cell repertoires in COVID-19. TCRdb's table, derived via immunoSEQ multiplex PCR, lists solely in-frame clones and lacks some. Of some 60,000 clones in the sample, roughly nine tenths were seen once. The sample was peripheral blood. These receptor sequences come from a man in his 60s with acute or convalescent COVID-19.

The rearrangement joins TRBV5-5 to TRBJ2-2; 7 bases are a match to TRBD1. The CDR3 runs to 16 residues. The V gene's germline CDR1 is SGHKS and CDR2 YYEKEE (reference sequence). With V trimmed by 3 bases and J by 8 bases, 13 bases remained unmatched. The chain's CDR3 is CASSSLPTGISGELFF. CDR3 nucleotides: TGTGCCAGCAGCTCCCTTCCGACAGGGATTAGTGGGGAGCTGTTTTTT.

The rearrangement uses TRBV5-1 and TRBJ1-4, with a tentative D call TRBD1 (6 bases). The CDR3 has 15 amino acids. Trimming left V 4 bases short and J 6 bases short, with 16 bases between. Germline CDR1 and CDR2: SGHRS and YFSETQ. The CDR3 nucleotides read TGCGCCAGCAGCCCGACGGGCAGGGGAGATGAAAAACTGTTTTTT. Its translation is CASSPTGRGDEKLFF.

This clone was seen a handful of times. The V gene is TRBV28, the J gene TRBJ2-7; 7 bases agree with TRBD1. CDR1 and CDR2 from the germline V gene are MDHEN and SYDVKM. With V trimmed by 6 bases and J by 6 bases, 5 bases remained unmatched. CDR3 size: 12 residues. The CDR3 reads CASSPDRVEQYF. Here the CDR3 DNA reads TGTGCCAGCAGCCCAGACAGGGTCGAGCAGTACTTC.

The rearrangement uses TRBV5-6 and TRBJ2-3, with 12 bases fitting TRBD2. CDR1 and CDR2 (germline): SGHDT, YYEEEE. With V trimmed by 2 bases and J by 2 bases, 3 bases remained unmatched. The CDR3 has 16 residues. CDR3 residues: CASSFRLAGATDTQYF. CDR3 sequence (DNA): TGTGCCAGCAGCTTTAGACTAGCGGGGGCCACAGATACGCAGTATTTT.

This clone was recorded a few times. The chain carries TRBV7-9 and TRBJ2-2, with 7 bases identical to TRBD1. This CDR3 region has 14 residues. CDR1 SEHNR and CDR2 FQNEAQ come from the germline V gene (reference sequence). The V segment lost 7 bases and the J segment 3 bases; nucleotides outside the gene matches: 5. CDR3 amino acids: CASTPGQYTGELFF. CDR3 nucleotides: TGTGCCAGCACCCCGGGACAGTACACCGGGGAGCTGTTTTTT.

The rearrangement joins TRBV29-1 to TRBJ1-2; a possible D gene is TRBD1 (6 bases). Trimming shortened V by 4 bases and J by 0 bases, and 12 bases separated the two germline ends. Germline V gives CDR1 SQVTM, CDR2 ANQGSEA. This CDR3 has 14 amino acids. CDR3 residues: CSVGGHTTNYGYTF. The CDR3 DNA reads as TGCAGCGTTGGGGGACACACAACTAACTATGGCTACACCTTC. Looking up the rest from reference TRBV29-1 and TRBJ1-2 gives the full variable domain: SAVISQKPSRDICQRGTSLTIQCQVDSQVTMMFWYRQQPGQSLTLIATANQGSEATYESGFVIDKFPISRPNLTFSTLTVSNMSPEDSSIYLCSVGGHTTNYGYTFGSGTRLTVV.

The genes are TRBV5-4 and TRBJ2-2, with a possible D match to TRBD2 (6 bases). The V gene lost 0 bases and the J gene lost 5 bases, with 11 bases spanning the gap. The CDR3 extends over 15 amino acids. Germline CDR1 reads SGHNT; CDR2 reads YYREEE (reference sequence). In nucleotides, the CDR3 is TGTGCCAGCAGCTTGGGGGGACTGAGAACCGGGGAGCTGTTTTTT. Translated: CASSLGGLRTGELFF.

This chain joins TRBV2 and TRBJ2-7, with 10 bases identical to TRBD1. CDR1 is SNHLY and CDR2 is FYNNEI in the germline V gene. V was clipped by 7 bases and J by 2 bases; unmatched bases: 8. This CDR3 spans 15 amino acids. As DNA, the CDR3 is TGTGCCAGCACCCTAGAGACAGGGGGCCCCTACGAGCAGTACTTC. Translated, it gives CASTLETGGPYEQYF.

This rearrangement joins TRBV15 to TRBJ2-1; D may be TRBD2 (6 bases). CDR3 size: 13 residues. From germline, CDR1 is LNHNV and CDR2 YYDKDF (reference sequence). The CDR3 coding sequence is TGTGCAACACCTGGGACTCAGATTAGGGAGCAGTTCTTC. It translates to CATPGTQIREQFF.

V usage is TRBV14 and J usage is TRBJ2-5; possibly TRBD1 for D (6 bases). Trimming took off 1 base at V and 0 bases at J, with 9 bases between the two ends. CDR3 length: 15 amino acids. The germline CDR1 and CDR2 sequences are SGHDN and FVKESK. CDR3 in amino acids: CASSQVGTYQETQYF. The CDR3 DNA reads as TGTGCCAGCAGCCAAGTTGGGACATACCAAGAGACCCAGTACTTC.

The V gene is TRBV4-1, the J gene TRBJ1-2, with 9 bases that match TRBD1. Germline trimming cut 4 bases from V and 7 bases from J; bases unmatched to any gene: 10. The length of the CDR3 is 15 residues. Germline CDR1 and CDR2: MGHRA and YSYEKL. CDR3 protein: CASSPTGGKSFGYTF. Written as DNA, the CDR3 is TGCGCCAGCAGCCCGACAGGGGGGAAATCATTTGGCTACACCTTC.

This clone came up once. This chain connects TRBV6-2 or TRBV6-3 to TRBJ2-3, with TRBD2 identical over 9 bases. This CDR3 has 16 residues. V lost 5 bases, J lost 0 bases, and 6 bases stayed unmatched. CDR1 and CDR2 (germline): MNHEY, SVGEGT. The CDR3 here is CASSPLAGPSTDTQYF. The CDR3 DNA reads as TGTGCCAGCAGTCCCCTAGCGGGGCCTAGCACAGATACGCAGTATTTT.

The rearrangement joins TRBV7-2 to TRBJ1-6, with 7 positions matching TRBD1. The trim removed 4 bases at V and 13 bases at J, leaving 10 bases unmatched. Germline loops: CDR1 SGHTA, CDR2 FQGNSA. The CDR3 sequence is 14 residues long. CDR3 nucleotide sequence: TGTGCCAGCAGCTCGGACCCAGGGGGAATTCCCCTCCACTTT. It is translated as CASSSDPGGIPLHF.

The chain links TRBV9 to TRBJ1-6; 8 nucleotides line up with TRBD1. There are 17 residues in the CDR3. The V segment lost 3 bases and the J segment 6 bases; nucleotides outside the gene matches: 11. Germline loops: CDR1 SGDLS, CDR2 YYNGEE. CDR3 coding DNA: TGTGCCAGCAGCGCAGGGGGCGGAACAGGAATTAATTCACCCCTCCACTTT. Translating it yields CASSAGGGTGINSPLHF.